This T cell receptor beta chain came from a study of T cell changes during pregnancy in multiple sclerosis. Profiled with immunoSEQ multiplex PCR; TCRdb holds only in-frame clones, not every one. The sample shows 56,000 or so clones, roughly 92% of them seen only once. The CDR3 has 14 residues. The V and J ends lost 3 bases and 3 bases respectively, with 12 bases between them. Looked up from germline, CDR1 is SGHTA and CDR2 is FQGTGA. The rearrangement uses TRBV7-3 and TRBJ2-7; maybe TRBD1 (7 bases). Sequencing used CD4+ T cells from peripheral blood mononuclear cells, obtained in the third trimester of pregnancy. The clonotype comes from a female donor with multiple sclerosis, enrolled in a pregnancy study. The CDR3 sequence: CASSFGRGDYEQYF. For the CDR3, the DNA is TGTGCCAGCAGCTTCGGCAGGGGGGACTACGAGCAGTACTTC.